This T cell receptor (beta chain) was sequenced in a study of human T cells and chemical hapten exposure. Time point denoted: pre-sensitization, week 0. Noted treatment: therapeutic diphenylcyclopropenone sensitization with weekly scalp DPC. Non-pregnant alopecia patients aged 18 to 70, suitable for DPC therapy. TCRdb independently ran MiXCR on the RACE reads; one entry per CDR3 protein. In the table there are tens of thousands of distinct CDR3 sequences, about 11% of which are singletons. CDR1 is MNHEY and CDR2 is SVGEGT in the germline V gene. The CDR3 is 15 amino acids. V shed 5 bases, J shed 5 bases, and the junction held 11 bases outside the gene matches.

Sequencing was performed on whole blood, taken in connection with sensitization to the hapten diphenylcyclopropenone (DPC). The clonotype originates from a middle-aged woman with alopecia areata. Some clones in this sample may be carry-over from other donors' samples. The rearrangement joins TRBV6-2 or TRBV6-3 to TRBJ2-5; 7 bases fit TRBD1. The CDR3 sequence: CASSGDSRRIETQYF. In nucleotides, the CDR3 is TGTGCCAGCAGTGGGGACAGCCGGAGGATCGAGACCCAGTACTTC.